Shown below are 22 T cell receptor beta chains from a single sample sequenced in a study of T-cell reconstitution after alpha-beta-depleted transplantation in children. Using unique molecular identifiers, the investigators prepared the TCRbeta library. In TCRdb, the PCR reads were re-called with MiXCR into one record per CDR3 protein. The sample contains some 290,000 distinct CDR3 sequences, about a tenth of which appear only once. The source was PBMCs from the stem cell graft donor, collected from the stem cell graft. The receptors shown here come from a human donor who donated a stem cell graft to a child with SCID.

The rearrangement joins TRBV5-5 to TRBJ1-5; D ambiguous. The V end was cut by 0 bases, the J end by 4 bases, with 11 bases between. Germline loops: CDR1 SGHKS, CDR2 YYEKEE (reference sequence). The CDR3 sequence is 15 residues long. DNA of the CDR3: TGTGCCAGCAGCTTGGTTGAGGGAGGTAATCAGCCCCAGCATTTT. Translating gives CASSLVEGGNQPQHF. Filled out from reference TRBV5-5 and TRBJ1-5, the complete variable domain reads DAGVTQSPTHLIKTRGQQVTLRCSPISGHKSVSWYQQVLGQGPQFIFQYYEKEERGRGNFPDRFSARQFPNYSSELNVNALLLGDSALYLCASSLVEGGNQPQHFGDGTRLSIL.

This clonotype was found many times. This chain uses TRBV29-1 with TRBJ1-1; maybe TRBD1 (5 bases). Trimming took 5 bases from V and 5 from J, leaving 12 bases between them. CDR3 length: 12 residues. Germline CDR1 and CDR2: SQVTM and ANQGSEA. CDR3 nucleotide sequence: TGCAGCGTTCGCAGGGTGGAAACTGAAGCTTTCTTT. Its translation is CSVRRVETEAFF.

This clonotype was recorded at least ten times. The chain carries TRBV27 and TRBJ1-5; D not certain. The CDR3 is 12 amino acids. V dropped 4 bases and J dropped 4 bases, with 5 bases sitting between them. CDR1 and CDR2 (germline): MNHEY, SMNVEV (reference sequence). The CDR3 coding sequence is TGTGCCAGCAGTTCTCAGAATCAGCCCCAGCATTTT. Encoded protein: CASSSQNQPQHF.

This clonotype was seen a handful of times. The rearrangement uses TRBV12-3 or TRBV12-4 and TRBJ2-1, with D maybe TRBD1 (6 bases). V was pared by 3 bases and J by 8 bases, with 14 bases between. The CDR3 spans 14 residues. DNA of the CDR3: TGTGCCAGCAGTTTGAGAGGGGGAGTCGATGAGCAGTTCTTC. Its translation is CASSLRGGVDEQFF.

Ten or more counts support this clonotype. This rearrangement joins TRBV10-3 to TRBJ1-1; unclear D gene. V shed 8 bases and J shed 6 bases, with 13 bases lying between them. This CDR3 comprises 12 residues. From germline, CDR1 is ENHRY and CDR2 SYGVKD. The CDR3 DNA follows: TGTGCCATCGGAGTAGGTGACGCTGAAGCTTTCTTT. Its protein product is CAIGVGDAEAFF.

This clonotype was detected only a few times. The chain links TRBV14 to TRBJ2-7; 8 bases fit TRBD1. V trimming: 0 bases; J trimming: 7 bases; junction bases outside the gene matches: 14. Germline CDR1 SGHDN, CDR2 FVKESK. The length of the CDR3 is 17 residues. The CDR3 here is CASSQDGTGFAGGEQYF. CDR3 nucleotide sequence: TGTGCCAGCAGCCAAGATGGGACAGGATTCGCAGGGGGAGAGCAGTACTTC.

The chain joins TRBV6-6 to TRBJ2-7; either TRBD1 or TRBD2 may fit D (5 bases each). CDR1 is MNHNY and CDR2 is SVGAGI in the germline V gene (reference sequence). The CDR3 covers 11 residues. Trimming cost V 8 bases and J 4 bases, with 9 bases left between them. The CDR3 nucleotides are TGTGCCAGCGCAGGGACGTACGAGCAGTACTTC. Amino acids: CASAGTYEQYF.

The chain has TRBV12-3 or TRBV12-4 and TRBJ1-5; no clear D. This CDR3 has 14 residues. V was shortened by 5 bases and J by 5 bases, with 13 bases between the two germline ends. CDR3 DNA sequence: TGTGCCAGCAGTGTGGCAGGAAAGGATCAGCCCCAGCATTTT. This sequence encodes CASSVAGKDQPQHF.

A few counts support this clonotype. The rearrangement uses TRBV20-1 and TRBJ2-2; D call uncertain. Germline-derived CDR1 and CDR2 are DFQATT and SNEGSKA (reference sequence). Between the trimmed V and J ends, which lost 0 bases and 3 bases, there was a span of 5 bases. CDR3 size: 13 residues. CDR3 sequence: CSAREPYTGELFF. In DNA form, the CDR3 reads TGCAGTGCTAGAGAACCGTACACCGGGGAGCTGTTTTTT.

The table lists this clonotype with many counts. The chain employs TRBV12-3 or TRBV12-4 and TRBJ2-7; 11 bases are shared with TRBD2. V lost 6 bases, J lost 4 bases, and 5 bases stayed unmatched. This CDR3 spans 14 amino acids. The CDR3: CASSPSGGIYEQYF. The DNA of the CDR3 is TGTGCCAGCAGCCCTAGCGGGGGGATTTACGAGCAGTACTTC.

The V gene is TRBV5-1, the J gene TRBJ2-5, with D perhaps TRBD1 (6 bases). V was clipped by 3 bases and J by 2 bases, with 14 bases between them. Germline V gene lookup returns CDR1 SGHRS and CDR2 YFSETQ. CDR3 length: 15 amino acids. DNA for the CDR3: TGCGCCAGCAGCTATATTACGGGGACACAAGAGACCCAGTACTTC. This sequence encodes CASSYITGTQETQYF.

V gene TRBV5-8 combines with J gene TRBJ2-5; D is possibly TRBD2 (6 bases). Germline lookup yields CDR1 SGHTS and CDR2 YDEGEE. The V gene lost 1 base and the J gene lost 6 bases, with 16 bases spanning the gap. The CDR3 sequence is 15 residues long. DNA of the CDR3: TGTGCCAGCAGCTTGATTGCTAGCGATTTGAAGACCCAGTACTTC. This codes for CASSLIASDLKTQYF. Filled out from reference TRBV5-8 and TRBJ2-5, the complete variable domain reads EAGVTQSPTHLIKTRGQQATLRCSPISGHTSVYWYQQALGLGLQFLLWYDEGEERNRGNFPPRFSGRQFPNYSSELNVNALELEDSALYLCASSLIASDLKTQYFGPGTRLLVL.

The table lists this clonotype with a count of one. The V gene is TRBV7-9, the J gene TRBJ2-7; 8 bases match TRBD2. Germline V gene sequence: CDR1 SEHNR, CDR2 FQNEAQ (reference sequence). V lost 4 bases to trimming and J lost 6 bases; unmatched junction nucleotides: 11. This CDR3 spans 15 amino acids. The CDR3 DNA is TGTGCCAGCAGCTCGGCCGGGACTAGGTTGTCCGAGCAGTACTTC. Its protein is CASSSAGTRLSEQYF. Full variable domain (rest looked up from reference TRBV7-9 and TRBJ2-7): DTGVSQNPRHKITKRGQNVTFRCDPISEHNRLYWYRQTLGQGPEFLTYFQNEAQLEKSRLLSDRFSAERPKGSFSTLEIQRTEQGDSAMYLCASSSAGTRLSEQYFGPGTRLTVT.

CDR3 region: CASSEWGVGANTGELFF. Here the CDR3 DNA reads TGTGCCAGCAGTGAATGGGGCGTGGGGGCGAACACCGGGGAGCTGTTTTTT. The chain links TRBV25-1 to TRBJ2-2; D tentatively reads TRBD1 or TRBD2 (5 bases each). The germline V gene encodes CDR1 MGHDK and CDR2 SYGVNS. Trimming stripped 1 base from V and 0 bases from J, with 12 bases between. The CDR3 extends over 17 amino acids.

The chain links TRBV7-9 to TRBJ1-1; D uncertain. The CDR3 loop spans 14 amino acids. V gave up 5 bases and J gave up 3 bases, with 13 bases separating them. Germline assignment: CDR1 SEHNR and CDR2 FQNEAQ (reference sequence). CDR3 nucleotide sequence: TGTGCCAGCAGCCGAAGAGACGAATACACTGAAGCTTTCTTT. Translation gives CASSRRDEYTEAFF.

This clonotype was counted a few times. This chain joins TRBV5-1 and TRBJ2-6; D gene ambiguous. V dropped 0 bases and J dropped 4 bases, with 2 bases sitting between them. Germline values: CDR1 SGHRS, CDR2 YFSETQ. This CDR3 is 13 amino acids long. The chain's CDR3 is CASSLEGANVLTF. In DNA form, the CDR3 reads TGCGCCAGCAGCTTGGAGGGGGCCAACGTCCTGACTTTC.

This clonotype was counted between two and nine times. CDR3 protein: CASSPLGTESSYEQYF. In DNA, the CDR3 is TGTGCCAGCTCACCACTGGGGACAGAGAGCTCCTACGAGCAGTACTTC. This chain links TRBV18 with TRBJ2-7; 7 nucleotides align to TRBD1. J lost 0 bases, V lost 1 base, and 6 bases had no gene match. This CDR3 is 16 amino acids long. Germline CDR1 is KGHSH and CDR2 is LQKENI.

This clonotype was detected many times. V is TRBV12-5 and J is TRBJ1-4; D is uncertain. The CDR3 loop spans 14 amino acids. Germline V gives CDR1 LGHNT, CDR2 FRNRAP. Trimming cost V 0 bases and J 0 bases, with 2 bases left between them. The CDR3, as DNA: TGTGCTAGTGGTTTGGTTACAACTAATGAAAAACTGTTTTTT. Protein product: CASGLVTTNEKLFF.

This clonotype was observed many times. This chain uses TRBV12-3 or TRBV12-4 with TRBJ1-1; no clear D gene. V was trimmed by 3 bases and J by 11 bases, leaving 13 bases between them. The CDR3 loop spans 12 amino acids. This CDR3 is CASSFRVGSAFF. In DNA, the CDR3 is TGTGCCAGCAGTTTCCGCGTTGGCAGCGCTTTCTTT.

There are a few counts of this clonotype. The V call is TRBV12-3 or TRBV12-4, the J call TRBJ1-6; 7 nucleotides match TRBD1. Losses at the gene ends were 5 bases for V and 5 bases for J; bases not matched to a gene: 6. The CDR3 consists of 15 residues. DNA for the CDR3: TGTGCCAGCAGTCGACAGGGAGGGGATAATTCACCCCTCCACTTT. This codes for CASSRQGGDNSPLHF.

The gene calls are TRBV6-5 and TRBJ1-4; 8 bases are shared with TRBD1. CDR3 length: 14 residues. V lost 2 bases and J lost 8; bases outside the gene matches: 4. The germline V gene encodes CDR1 MNHEY and CDR2 SVGAGI. The CDR3 coding sequence is TGTGCCAGCAGTTACGCGACAGGGGCCGAAAAACTGTTTTTT. Its translation: CASSYATGAEKLFF.

This clonotype was observed at least ten times. CDR3: CASSLGPVYGYTF. CDR3 in DNA: TGCGCCAGCAGCTTGGGACCAGTCTATGGCTACACCTTC. The V gene is TRBV5-1, the J gene TRBJ1-2; no reliable D call. Germline loops: CDR1 SGHRS, CDR2 YFSETQ. Trimming removed 0 bases from V and 4 bases from J, with 7 bases in between. The CDR3 runs to 13 residues.